This TCR beta chain is drawn from a study of blood T cell repertoires in COVID-19. This CDR3 contains 15 residues. With V trimmed by 3 bases and J by 4 bases, 5 bases remained unmatched. Per the germline V gene, CDR1 is SNHLY and CDR2 is FYNNEI. Methods used by the authors: Reference gene primer amplification yielded estimated nucleated cell counts. TCRdb's table, derived via immunoSEQ multiplex PCR, lists solely in-frame clones and lacks some. Clonal size and the V and J genes are those of that table, whereas D and trimming came from the DNA. The table records around 700,000 clones, about nine tenths of them present only once.

The sequence derives from a woman under 30 with acute or convalescent COVID-19. The sequenced sample was peripheral blood. This chain links TRBV2 with TRBJ2-2, with TRBD2 identical over 7 bases. The CDR3, as DNA: TGTGCCAGCAGTGATCGGGGGGAACTCACCGGGGAGCTGTTTTTT. Its translation is CASSDRGELTGELFF.